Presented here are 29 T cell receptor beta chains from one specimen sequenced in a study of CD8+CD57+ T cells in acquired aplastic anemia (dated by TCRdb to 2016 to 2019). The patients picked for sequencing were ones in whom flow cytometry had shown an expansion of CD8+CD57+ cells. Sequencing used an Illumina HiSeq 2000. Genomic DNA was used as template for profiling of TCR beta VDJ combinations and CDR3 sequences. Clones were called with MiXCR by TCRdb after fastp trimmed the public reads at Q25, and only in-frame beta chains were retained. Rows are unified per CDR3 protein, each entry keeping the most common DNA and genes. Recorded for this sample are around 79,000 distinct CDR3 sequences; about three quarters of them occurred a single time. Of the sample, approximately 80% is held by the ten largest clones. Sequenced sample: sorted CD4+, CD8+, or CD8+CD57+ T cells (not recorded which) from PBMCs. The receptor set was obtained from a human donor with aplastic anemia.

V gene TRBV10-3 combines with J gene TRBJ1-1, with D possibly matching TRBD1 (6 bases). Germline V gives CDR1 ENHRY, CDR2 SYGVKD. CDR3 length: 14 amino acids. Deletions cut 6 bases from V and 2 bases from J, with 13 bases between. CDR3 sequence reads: CAIRGPGGNTEAFF. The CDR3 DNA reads TGTGCCATCAGGGGTCCGGGGGGCAACACTGAAGCTTTCTTT.

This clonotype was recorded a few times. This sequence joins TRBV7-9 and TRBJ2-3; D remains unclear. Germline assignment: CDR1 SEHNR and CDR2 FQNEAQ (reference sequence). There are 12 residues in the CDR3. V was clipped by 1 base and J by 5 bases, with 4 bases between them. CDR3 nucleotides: TGTGCCAGCAGCTTAGGCGTAGATACGCAGTATTTT. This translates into CASSLGVDTQYF. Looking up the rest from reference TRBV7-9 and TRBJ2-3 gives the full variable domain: DTGVSQNPRHKITKRGQNVTFRCDPISEHNRLYWYRQTLGQGPEFLTYFQNEAQLEKSRLLSDRFSAERPKGSFSTLEIQRTEQGDSAMYLCASSLGVDTQYFGPGTRLTVL.

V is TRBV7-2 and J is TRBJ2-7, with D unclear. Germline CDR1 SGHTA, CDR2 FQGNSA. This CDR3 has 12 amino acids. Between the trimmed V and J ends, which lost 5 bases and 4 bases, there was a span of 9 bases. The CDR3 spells CASSQNLYEQYF. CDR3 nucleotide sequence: TGTGCCAGCAGCCAAAACCTTTACGAGCAGTACTTC.

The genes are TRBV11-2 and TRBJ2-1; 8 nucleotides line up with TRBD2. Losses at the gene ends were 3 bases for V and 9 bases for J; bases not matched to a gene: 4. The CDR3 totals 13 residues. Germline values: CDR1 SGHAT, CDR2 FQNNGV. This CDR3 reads CASSFGTRVEQFF. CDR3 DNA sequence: TGTGCCAGCAGCTTCGGGACTAGGGTTGAGCAGTTCTTC.

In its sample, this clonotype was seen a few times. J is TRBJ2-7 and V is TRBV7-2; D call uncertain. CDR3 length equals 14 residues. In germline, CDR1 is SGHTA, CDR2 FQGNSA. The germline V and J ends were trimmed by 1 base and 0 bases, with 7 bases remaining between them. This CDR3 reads CASSLGSSSYEQYF. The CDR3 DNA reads TGTGCCAGCAGCTTAGGTTCGAGCTCCTACGAGCAGTACTTC.

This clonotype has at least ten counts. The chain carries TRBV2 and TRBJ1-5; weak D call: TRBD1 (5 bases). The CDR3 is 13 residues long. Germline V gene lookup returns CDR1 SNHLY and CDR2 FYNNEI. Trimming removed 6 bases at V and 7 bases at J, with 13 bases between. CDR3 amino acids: CASRGQGEQPQHF. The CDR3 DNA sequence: TGTGCCAGCAGGGGGCAGGGCGAACAGCCCCAGCATTTT.

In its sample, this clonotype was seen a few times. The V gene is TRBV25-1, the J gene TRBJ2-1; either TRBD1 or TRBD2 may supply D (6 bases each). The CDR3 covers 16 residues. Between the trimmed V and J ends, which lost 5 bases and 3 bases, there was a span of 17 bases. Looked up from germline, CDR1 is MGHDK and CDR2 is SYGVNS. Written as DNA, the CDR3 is TGTGCCAGCAGTTATCCTTTCGGGGGCGACTACAATGAGCAGTTCTTC. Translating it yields CASSYPFGGDYNEQFF.

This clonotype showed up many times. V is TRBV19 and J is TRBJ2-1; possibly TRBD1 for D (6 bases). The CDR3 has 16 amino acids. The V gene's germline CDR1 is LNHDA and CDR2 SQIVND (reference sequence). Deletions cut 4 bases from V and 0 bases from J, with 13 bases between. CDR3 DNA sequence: TGTGCCAGTAGTACGGAGCTAGGGGGCTCCTACAATGAGCAGTTCTTC. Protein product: CASSTELGGSYNEQFF. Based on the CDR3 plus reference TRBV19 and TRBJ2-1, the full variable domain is DGGITQSPKYLFRKEGQNVTLSCEQNLNHDAMYWYRQDPGQGLRLIYYSQIVNDFQKGDIAEGYSVSREKKESFPLTVTSAQKNPTAFYLCASSTELGGSYNEQFFGPGTRLTVL.

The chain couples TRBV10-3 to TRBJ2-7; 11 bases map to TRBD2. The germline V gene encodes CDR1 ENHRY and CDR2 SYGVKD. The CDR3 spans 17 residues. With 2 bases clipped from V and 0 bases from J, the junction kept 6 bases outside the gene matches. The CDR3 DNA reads TGTGCCATCAGTGAGCGGGGTAGCGGGAGGGCCTCCTACGAGCAGTACTTC. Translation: CAISERGSGRASYEQYF.

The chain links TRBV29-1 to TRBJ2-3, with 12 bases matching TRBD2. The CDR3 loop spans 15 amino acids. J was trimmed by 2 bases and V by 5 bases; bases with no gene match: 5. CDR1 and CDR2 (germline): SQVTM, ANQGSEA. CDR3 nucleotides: TGCAGCGTTACGACTAGCGGGGGACACACAGATACGCAGTATTTT. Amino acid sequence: CSVTTSGGHTDTQYF.

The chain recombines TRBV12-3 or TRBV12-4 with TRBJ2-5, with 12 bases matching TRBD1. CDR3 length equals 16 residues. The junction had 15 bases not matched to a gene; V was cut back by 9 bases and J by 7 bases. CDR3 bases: TGTGCCAGTTCAGGTCCGGGACAGGGGGCGATTGGGACCCAGTACTTC. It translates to CASSGPGQGAIGTQYF.

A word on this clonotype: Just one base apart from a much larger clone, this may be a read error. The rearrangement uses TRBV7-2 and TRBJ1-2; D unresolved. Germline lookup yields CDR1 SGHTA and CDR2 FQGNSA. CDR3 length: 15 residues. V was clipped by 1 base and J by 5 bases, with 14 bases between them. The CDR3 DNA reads TGTGCCAGCAGCTTAGGAGCAAGCCACGGGTATGGCTACACCTTC. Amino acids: CASSLGASHGYGYTF.

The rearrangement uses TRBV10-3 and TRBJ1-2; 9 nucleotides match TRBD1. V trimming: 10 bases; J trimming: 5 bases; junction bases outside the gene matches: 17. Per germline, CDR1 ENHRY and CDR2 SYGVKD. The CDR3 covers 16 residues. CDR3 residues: CASHRDRESLQYGYTF. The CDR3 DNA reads TGTGCCAGCCACCGGGACAGGGAATCCCTACAATATGGCTACACCTTC.

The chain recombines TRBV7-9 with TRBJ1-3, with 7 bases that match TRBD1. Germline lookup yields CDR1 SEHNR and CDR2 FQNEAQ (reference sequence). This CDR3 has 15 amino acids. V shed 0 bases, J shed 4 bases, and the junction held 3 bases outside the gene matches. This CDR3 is CASSLASTGGNTIYF. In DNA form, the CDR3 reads TGTGCCAGCAGCTTAGCTTCGACAGGGGGAAACACCATATATTTT.

In DNA form, the CDR3 reads TGTGCCAGCACCCTAGGACAGGATCTCACCTACGAGCAGTACTTC. Encoded protein: CASTLGQDLTYEQYF. The rearrangement links TRBV9 to TRBJ2-7, with 7 positions matching TRBD1. Losses at the gene ends were 6 bases for V and 2 bases for J; bases not matched to a gene: 11. The CDR3 is 15 residues long. CDR1 SGDLS and CDR2 YYNGEE come from the germline V gene.

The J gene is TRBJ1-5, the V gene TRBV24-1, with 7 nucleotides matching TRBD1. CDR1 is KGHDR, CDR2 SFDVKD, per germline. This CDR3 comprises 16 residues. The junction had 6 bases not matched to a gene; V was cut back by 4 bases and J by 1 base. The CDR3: CATSDQQGVSNQPQHF. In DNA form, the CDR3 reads TGTGCCACCAGTGACCAGCAGGGGGTAAGCAATCAGCCCCAGCATTTT.

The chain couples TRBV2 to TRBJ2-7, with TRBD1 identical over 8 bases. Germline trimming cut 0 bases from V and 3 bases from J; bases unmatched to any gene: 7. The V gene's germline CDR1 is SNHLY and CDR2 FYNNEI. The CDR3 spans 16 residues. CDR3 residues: CASSEARTGRYYEQYF. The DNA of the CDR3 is TGTGCCAGCAGTGAAGCCCGGACAGGGCGCTACTACGAGCAGTACTTC.

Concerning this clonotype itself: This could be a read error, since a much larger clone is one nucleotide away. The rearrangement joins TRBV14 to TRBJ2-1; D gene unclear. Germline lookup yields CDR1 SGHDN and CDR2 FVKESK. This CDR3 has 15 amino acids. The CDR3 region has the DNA TGTGCCAGCAGCCTTCTTGATAGCCCCCACAATGAGCAGCTCTTC. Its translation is CASSLLDSPHNEQLF.

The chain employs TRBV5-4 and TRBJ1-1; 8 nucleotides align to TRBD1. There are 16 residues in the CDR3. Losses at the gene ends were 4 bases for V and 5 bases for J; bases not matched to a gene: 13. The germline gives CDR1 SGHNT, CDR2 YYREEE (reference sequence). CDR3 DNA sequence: TGTGCCAGCAGCGACGGGACAGGCCGCCTGGGGACTGAAGCTTTCTTT. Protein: CASSDGTGRLGTEAFF. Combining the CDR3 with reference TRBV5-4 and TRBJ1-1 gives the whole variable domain ETGVTQSPTHLIKTRGQQVTLRCSSQSGHNTVSWYQQALGQGPQFIFQYYREEENGRGNFPPRFSGLQFPNYSSELNVNALELDDSALYLCASSDGTGRLGTEAFFGQGTRLTVV.

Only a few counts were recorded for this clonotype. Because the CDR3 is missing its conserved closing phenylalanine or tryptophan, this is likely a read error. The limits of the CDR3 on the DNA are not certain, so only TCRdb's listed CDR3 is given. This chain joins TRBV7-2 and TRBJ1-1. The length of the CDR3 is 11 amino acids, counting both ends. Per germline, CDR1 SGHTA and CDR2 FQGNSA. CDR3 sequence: CASSLYAEFKL.

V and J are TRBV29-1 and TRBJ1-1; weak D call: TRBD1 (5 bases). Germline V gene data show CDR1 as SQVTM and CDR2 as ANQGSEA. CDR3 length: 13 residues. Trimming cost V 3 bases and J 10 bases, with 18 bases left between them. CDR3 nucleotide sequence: TGCAGCGTTGATGGTATCGATGGGGGAGCAGCTTTCTTT. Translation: CSVDGIDGGAAFF.

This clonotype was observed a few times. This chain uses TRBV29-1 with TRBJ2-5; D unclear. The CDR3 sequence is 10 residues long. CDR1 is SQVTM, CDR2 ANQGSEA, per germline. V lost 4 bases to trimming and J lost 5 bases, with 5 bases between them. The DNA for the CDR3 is TGCAGCGTTGGTGGGGAGACCCAGTACTTC. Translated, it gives CSVGGETQYF.

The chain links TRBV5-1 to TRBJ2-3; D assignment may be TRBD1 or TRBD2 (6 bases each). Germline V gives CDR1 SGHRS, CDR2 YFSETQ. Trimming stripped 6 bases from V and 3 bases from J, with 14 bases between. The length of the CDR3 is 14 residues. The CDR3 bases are TGCGCCAGCAAACAGGGAGGTAGGACAGATACGCAGTATTTT. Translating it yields CASKQGGRTDTQYF.

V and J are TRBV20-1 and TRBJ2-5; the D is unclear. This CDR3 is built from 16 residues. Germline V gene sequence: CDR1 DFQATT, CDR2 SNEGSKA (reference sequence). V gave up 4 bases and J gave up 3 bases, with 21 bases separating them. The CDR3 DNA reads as TGCAGTGCTATACTAATTTCATCATTCCCCGAAGAGACCCAGTACTTC. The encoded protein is CSAILISSFPEETQYF.

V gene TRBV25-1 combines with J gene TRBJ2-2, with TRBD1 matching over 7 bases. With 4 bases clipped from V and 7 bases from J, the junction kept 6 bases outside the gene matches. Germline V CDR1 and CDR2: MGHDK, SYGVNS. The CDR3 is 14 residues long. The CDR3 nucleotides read TGTGCCAGCAGTGTAGGGGGCGCGAACGGGGAGCTGTTTTTT. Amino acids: CASSVGGANGELFF.

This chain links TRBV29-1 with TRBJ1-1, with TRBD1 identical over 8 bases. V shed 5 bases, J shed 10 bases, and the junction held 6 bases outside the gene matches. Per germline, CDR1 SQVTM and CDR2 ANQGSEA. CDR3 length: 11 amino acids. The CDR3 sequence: CSVYGQGRAFF. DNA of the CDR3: TGCAGCGTTTATGGACAGGGTAGAGCTTTCTTT.

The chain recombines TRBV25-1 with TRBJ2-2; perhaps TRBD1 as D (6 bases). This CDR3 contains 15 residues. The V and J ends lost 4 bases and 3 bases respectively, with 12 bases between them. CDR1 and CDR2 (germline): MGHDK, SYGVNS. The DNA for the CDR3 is TGTGCCAGCAGTGTAGGGGGTATCGACACCGGGGAGCTGTTTTTT. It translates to CASSVGGIDTGELFF.

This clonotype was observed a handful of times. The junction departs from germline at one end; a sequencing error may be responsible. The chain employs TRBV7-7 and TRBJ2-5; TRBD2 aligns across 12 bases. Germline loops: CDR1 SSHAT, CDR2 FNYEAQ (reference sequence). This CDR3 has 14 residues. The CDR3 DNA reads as TGTGCTAGCAGCTTGGGACTAGCGGGTGGGACCCAGTACTTC. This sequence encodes CASSLGLAGGTQYF.

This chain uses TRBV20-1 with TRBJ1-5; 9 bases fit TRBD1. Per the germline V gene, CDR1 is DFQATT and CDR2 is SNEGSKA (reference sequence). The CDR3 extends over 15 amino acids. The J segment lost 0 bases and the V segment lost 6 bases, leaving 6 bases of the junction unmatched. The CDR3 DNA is TGCAGTGCCAGGGACAGGGTTAATAGCAATCAGCCCCAGCATTTT. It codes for CSARDRVNSNQPQHF.